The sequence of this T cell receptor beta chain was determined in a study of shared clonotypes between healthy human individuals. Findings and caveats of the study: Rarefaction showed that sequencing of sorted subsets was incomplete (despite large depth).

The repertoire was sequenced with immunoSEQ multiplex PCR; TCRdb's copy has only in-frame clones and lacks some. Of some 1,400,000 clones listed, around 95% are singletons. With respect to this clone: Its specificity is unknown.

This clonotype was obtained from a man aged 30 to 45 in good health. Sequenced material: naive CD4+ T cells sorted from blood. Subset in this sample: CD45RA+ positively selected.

The CDR3 region has the DNA TGTGCCAGCAGTGCCGGGACAGGGGACGAGCAGTACTTC. Protein sequence: CASSAGTGDEQYF. The V and J genes are TRBV6-6 and TRBJ2-7, with 10 bases lining up with TRBD1. Germline lookup yields CDR1 MNHNY and CDR2 SVGAGI (reference sequence). This CDR3 comprises 13 residues. After removal of 5 bases from V and 5 bases from J, the junction contained 3 bases not matched to a gene.